The TCR beta chain described here comes from a study of blood T cell repertoires in COVID-19. On the study more broadly: Italy, Spain and the United States were the sources of the convalescent and acute COVID-19 samples.

Authors' methods: It was from reference gene primer amplification that nucleated cell counts were estimated. Measured with immunoSEQ multiplex PCR; TCRdb has only the in-frame clones, and not every one. Clonal size and the V and J genes are those of that table, whereas D and trimming came from the DNA. The sample lists about 360,000 clones; roughly 80% were seen once. The V gene's germline CDR1 is KGHSH and CDR2 LQKENI. This CDR3 region has 13 residues. After removal of 5 bases from V and 5 bases from J, the junction contained 3 bases not matched to a gene. The sequence came from a human donor with acute or convalescent COVID-19. The donor label of this sample is uncertain. Sample: peripheral blood. The chain recombines TRBV18 with TRBJ1-5; 7 bases fit TRBD1. The CDR3 region is CASSRGGYQPQHF. CDR3 bases: TGTGCCAGCTCAAGAGGGGGCTATCAGCCCCAGCATTTT. Full variable domain (outside the CDR3, taken from reference TRBV18 and TRBJ1-5): NAGVMQNPRHLVRRRGQEARLRCSPMKGHSHVYWYRQLPEEGLKFMVYLQKENIIDESGMPKERFSAEFPKEGPSILRIQQVVRGDSAAYFCASSRGGYQPQHFGDGTRLSIL.